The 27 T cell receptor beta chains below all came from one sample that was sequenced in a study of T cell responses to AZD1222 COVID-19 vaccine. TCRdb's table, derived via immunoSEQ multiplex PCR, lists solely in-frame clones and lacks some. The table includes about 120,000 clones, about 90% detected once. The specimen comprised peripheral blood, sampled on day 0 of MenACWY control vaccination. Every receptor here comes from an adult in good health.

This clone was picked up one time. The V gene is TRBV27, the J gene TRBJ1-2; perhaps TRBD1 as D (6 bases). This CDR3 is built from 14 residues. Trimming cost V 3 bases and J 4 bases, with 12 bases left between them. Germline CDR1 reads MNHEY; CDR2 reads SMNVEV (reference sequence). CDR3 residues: CASSFIPQGYGYTF. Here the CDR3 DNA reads TGTGCCAGCAGTTTCATCCCACAGGGCTATGGCTACACCTTC.

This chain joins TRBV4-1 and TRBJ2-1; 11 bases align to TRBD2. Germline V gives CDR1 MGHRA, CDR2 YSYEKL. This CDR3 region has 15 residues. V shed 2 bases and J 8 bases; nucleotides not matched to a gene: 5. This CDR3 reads CASSQSTSGSYEQFF. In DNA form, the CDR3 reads TGCGCCAGCAGCCAATCTACTAGCGGGAGTTATGAGCAGTTCTTC.

This chain's CDR3 is CASSRGQDPSYGYTF. CDR3 bases: TGTGCCAGCAGCCGTGGACAGGACCCCTCTTATGGCTACACCTTC. V usage is TRBV28 and J usage is TRBJ1-2; 7 nucleotides match TRBD1. Germline assignment: CDR1 MDHEN and CDR2 SYDVKM. V lost 6 bases and J lost 5; bases outside the gene matches: 12. CDR3 length: 15 residues.

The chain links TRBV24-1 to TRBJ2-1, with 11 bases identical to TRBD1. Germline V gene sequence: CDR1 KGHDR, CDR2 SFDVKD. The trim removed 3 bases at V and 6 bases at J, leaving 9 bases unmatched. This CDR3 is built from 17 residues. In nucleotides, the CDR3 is TGTGCCACCAGTGATAACAAACCGGGGACAGGGGGCAATGAGCAGTTCTTC. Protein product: CATSDNKPGTGGNEQFF.

CDR3 sequence (DNA): TGTGCCAGCAGTTACTCGGGCCGGGGAGCCTGGGAGACCCAGTACTTC. Encoded protein: CASSYSGRGAWETQYF. The chain recombines TRBV6-5 with TRBJ2-5; D possibly corresponds to TRBD2 (5 bases). The CDR3 is 16 residues long. Trimming removed 0 bases at V and 5 bases at J, with 16 bases between. Per the germline V gene, CDR1 is MNHEY and CDR2 is SVGAGI.

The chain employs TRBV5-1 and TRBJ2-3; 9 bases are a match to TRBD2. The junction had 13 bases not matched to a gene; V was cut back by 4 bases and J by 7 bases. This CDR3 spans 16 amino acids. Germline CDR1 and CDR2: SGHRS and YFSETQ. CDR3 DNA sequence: TGCGCCAGCAGCACGGGACTAGCACCAAGTGGAAATACGCAGTATTTT. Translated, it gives CASSTGLAPSGNTQYF.

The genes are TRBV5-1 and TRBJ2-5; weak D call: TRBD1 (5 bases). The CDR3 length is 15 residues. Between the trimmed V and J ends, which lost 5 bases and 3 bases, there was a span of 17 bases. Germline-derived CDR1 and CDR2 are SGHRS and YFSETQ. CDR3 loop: CASRGQTALKETQYF. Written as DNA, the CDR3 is TGCGCCAGCAGGGGGCAAACTGCGCTGAAAGAGACCCAGTACTTC.

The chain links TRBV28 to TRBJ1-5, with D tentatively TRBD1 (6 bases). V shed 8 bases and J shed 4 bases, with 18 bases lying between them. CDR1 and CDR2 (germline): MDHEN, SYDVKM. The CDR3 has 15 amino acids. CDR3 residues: CASHPPGGLNQPQHF. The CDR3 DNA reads TGTGCCAGCCACCCCCCCGGGGGCTTAAATCAGCCCCAGCATTTT.

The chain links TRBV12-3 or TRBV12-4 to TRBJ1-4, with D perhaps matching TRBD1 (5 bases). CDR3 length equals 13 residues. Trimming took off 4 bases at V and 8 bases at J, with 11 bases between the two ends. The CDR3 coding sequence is TGTGCCAGCAGTTCGTGGGGGAAGGAAAAACTGTTTTTT. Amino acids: CASSSWGKEKLFF.

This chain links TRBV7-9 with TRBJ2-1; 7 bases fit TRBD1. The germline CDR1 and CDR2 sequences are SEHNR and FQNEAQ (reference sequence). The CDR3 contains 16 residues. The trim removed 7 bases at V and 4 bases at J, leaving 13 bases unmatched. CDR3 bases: TGTGCCAGCACCACTAACCGGGACAGCCGATACAATGAGCAGTTCTTC. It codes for CASTTNRDSRYNEQFF.

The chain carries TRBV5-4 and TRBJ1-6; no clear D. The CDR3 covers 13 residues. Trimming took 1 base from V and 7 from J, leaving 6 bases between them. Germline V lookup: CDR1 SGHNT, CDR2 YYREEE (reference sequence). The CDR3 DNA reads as TGTGCCAGCAGCTTGCCGGGAAATTCACCCCTCCACTTT. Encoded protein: CASSLPGNSPLHF.

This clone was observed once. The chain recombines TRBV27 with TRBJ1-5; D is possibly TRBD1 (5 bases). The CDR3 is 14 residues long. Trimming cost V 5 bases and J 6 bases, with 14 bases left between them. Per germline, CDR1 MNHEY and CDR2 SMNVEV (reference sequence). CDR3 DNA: TGTGCCAGCAGTCAACCAGGGTTGGGTCAGCCCCAGCATTTT. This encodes CASSQPGLGQPQHF.

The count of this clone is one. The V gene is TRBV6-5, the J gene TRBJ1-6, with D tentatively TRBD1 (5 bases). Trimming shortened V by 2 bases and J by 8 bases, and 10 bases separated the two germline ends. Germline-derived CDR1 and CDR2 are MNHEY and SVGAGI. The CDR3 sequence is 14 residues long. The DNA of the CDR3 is TGTGCCAGCAGTTACACGGGACTGCATTCACCCCTCCACTTT. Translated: CASSYTGLHSPLHF.

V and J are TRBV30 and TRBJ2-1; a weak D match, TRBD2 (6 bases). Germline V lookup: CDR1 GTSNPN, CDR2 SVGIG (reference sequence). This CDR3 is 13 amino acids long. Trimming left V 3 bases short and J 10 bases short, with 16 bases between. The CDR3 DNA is TGTGCCTGGAGCGGGGGATTAGCGGCAGAGCAGTTCTTC. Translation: CAWSGGLAAEQFF.

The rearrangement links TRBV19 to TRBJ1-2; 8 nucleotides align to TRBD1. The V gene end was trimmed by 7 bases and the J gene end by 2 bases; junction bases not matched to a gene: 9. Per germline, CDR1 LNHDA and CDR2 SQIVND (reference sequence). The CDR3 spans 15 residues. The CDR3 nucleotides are TGTGCCAGTAACGCCCAGGGGGCCCCAAACTATGGCTACACCTTC. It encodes CASNAQGAPNYGYTF.

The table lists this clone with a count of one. The chain's CDR3 is CASSQGPSYEQYV. CDR3 in DNA: TGTGCCAGCAGTCAAGGGCCCTCCTACGAGCAGTACGTC. The gene calls are TRBV5-5 and TRBJ2-7; D gene ambiguous. Germline CDR1 reads SGHKS; CDR2 reads YYEKEE (reference sequence). There are 13 residues in the CDR3. V shed 5 bases and J shed 0 bases, with 9 bases lying between them.

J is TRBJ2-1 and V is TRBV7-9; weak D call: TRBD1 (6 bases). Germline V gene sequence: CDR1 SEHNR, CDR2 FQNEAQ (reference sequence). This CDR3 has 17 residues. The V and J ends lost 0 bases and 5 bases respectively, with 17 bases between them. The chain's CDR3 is CASSLANRRDTDNEQFF. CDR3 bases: TGTGCCAGCAGCTTAGCAAACAGAAGGGACACCGACAATGAGCAGTTCTTC.

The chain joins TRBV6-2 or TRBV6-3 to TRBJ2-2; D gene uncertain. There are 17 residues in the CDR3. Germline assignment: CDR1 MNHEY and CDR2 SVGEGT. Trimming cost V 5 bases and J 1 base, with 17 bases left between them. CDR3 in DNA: TGTGCCAGCAGTCCACTGGGATTTCCAAGGAACACCGGGGAGCTGTTTTTT. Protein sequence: CASSPLGFPRNTGELFF.

The CDR3 nucleotides read TGCGCCAGCAGGCCGGGACAGGGCGTCTACGAGCAGTACGTC. This sequence encodes CASRPGQGVYEQYV. The V gene is TRBV10-2, the J gene TRBJ2-7, with TRBD1 matching over 9 bases. V was clipped by 6 bases and J by 3 bases; unmatched bases: 6. The CDR3 consists of 14 residues. Per germline, CDR1 WSHSY and CDR2 SAAADI.

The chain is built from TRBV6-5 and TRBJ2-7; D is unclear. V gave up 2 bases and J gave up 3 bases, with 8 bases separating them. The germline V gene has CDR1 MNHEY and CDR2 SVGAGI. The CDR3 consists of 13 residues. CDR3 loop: CASSYGRFYEQYF. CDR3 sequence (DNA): TGTGCCAGCAGTTACGGCAGATTCTACGAGCAGTACTTC.

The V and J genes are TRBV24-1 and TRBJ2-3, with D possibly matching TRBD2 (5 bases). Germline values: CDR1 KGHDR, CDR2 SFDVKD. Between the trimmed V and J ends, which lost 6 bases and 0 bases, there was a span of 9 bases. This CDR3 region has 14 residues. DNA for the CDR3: TGTGCCACCAGTCACCCGGGAAGCACAGATACGCAGTATTTT. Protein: CATSHPGSTDTQYF.

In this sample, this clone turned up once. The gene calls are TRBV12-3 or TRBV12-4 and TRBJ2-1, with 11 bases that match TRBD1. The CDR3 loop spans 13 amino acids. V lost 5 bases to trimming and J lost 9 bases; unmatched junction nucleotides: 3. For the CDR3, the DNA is TGTGCCAGCAGTGGACAGGGGGCGACTGAGCAGTTCTTC. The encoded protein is CASSGQGATEQFF.

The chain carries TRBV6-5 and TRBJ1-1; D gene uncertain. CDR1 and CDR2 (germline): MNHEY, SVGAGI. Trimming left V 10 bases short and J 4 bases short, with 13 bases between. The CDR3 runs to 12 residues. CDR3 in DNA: TGTGCCACCAACAGAGTAGTCACTGAAGCTTTCTTT. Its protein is CATNRVVTEAFF.

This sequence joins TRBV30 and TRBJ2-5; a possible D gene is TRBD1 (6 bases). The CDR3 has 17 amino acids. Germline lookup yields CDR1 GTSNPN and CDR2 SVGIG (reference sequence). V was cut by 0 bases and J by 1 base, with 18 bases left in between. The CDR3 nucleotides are TGTGCCTGGAGTGTACTAGTAGGCAGGGGCCTCCAAGAGACCCAGTACTTC. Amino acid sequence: CAWSVLVGRGLQETQYF. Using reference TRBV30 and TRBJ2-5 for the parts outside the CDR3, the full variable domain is SQTIHQWPATLVQPVGSPLSLECTVEGTSNPNLYWYRQAAGRGLQLLFYSVGIGQISSEVPQNLSASRPQDRQFILSSKKLLLSDSGFYLCAWSVLVGRGLQETQYFGPGTRLLVL.

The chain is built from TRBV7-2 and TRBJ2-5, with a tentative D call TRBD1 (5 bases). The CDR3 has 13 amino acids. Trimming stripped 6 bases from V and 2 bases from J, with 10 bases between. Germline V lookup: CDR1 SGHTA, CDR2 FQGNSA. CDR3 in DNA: TGTGCCAGCAGAGACAGACCTCAAGAGACCCAGTACTTC. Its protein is CASRDRPQETQYF.

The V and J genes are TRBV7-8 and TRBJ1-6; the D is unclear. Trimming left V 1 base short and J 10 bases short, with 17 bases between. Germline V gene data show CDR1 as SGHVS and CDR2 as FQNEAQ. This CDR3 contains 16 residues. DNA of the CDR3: TGTGCCAGCAGCTTAGTTCAGCCAGGTGTAAAGTCACCCCTCCACTTT. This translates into CASSLVQPGVKSPLHF.

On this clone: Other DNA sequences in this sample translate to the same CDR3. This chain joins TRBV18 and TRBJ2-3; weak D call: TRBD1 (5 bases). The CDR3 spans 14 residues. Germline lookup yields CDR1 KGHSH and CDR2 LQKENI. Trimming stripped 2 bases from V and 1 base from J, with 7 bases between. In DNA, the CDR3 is TGTGCCAGCTCACCAACAGGAGGCACAGATACGCAGTATTTT. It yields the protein CASSPTGGTDTQYF.